These 17 T cell receptor beta chains were sequenced from one sample in a study of blood T cell repertoires in COVID-19. TCRdb's copy holds only in-frame clones and misses some; the assay was immunoSEQ multiplex PCR. The data hold 400,000 to 450,000 clones, with around 90% observed a single time. Sequences were obtained from PBMCs or T cells enriched from blood (not recorded which). These receptor sequences come from a young man who had recovered from COVID-19.

This clone was seen a few times. V and J are TRBV19 and TRBJ1-2; D uncertain. CDR1 and CDR2 from the germline V gene are LNHDA and SQIVND (reference sequence). CDR3 length: 14 amino acids. Trimming took 3 bases from V and 4 from J, leaving 12 bases between them. CDR3 loop: CASSILPGTYGYTF. The CDR3 nucleotides read TGTGCCAGTAGTATCTTGCCGGGAACCTATGGCTACACCTTC.

V usage is TRBV29-1 and J usage is TRBJ1-1; 9 bases agree with TRBD1. Germline CDR1 SQVTM, CDR2 ANQGSEA. V was clipped by 4 bases and J by 2 bases; unmatched bases: 8. The CDR3 consists of 15 residues. CDR3 amino acids: CSVAGTGLSNTEAFF. CDR3 nucleotide sequence: TGCAGCGTTGCCGGGACAGGGCTAAGTAACACTGAAGCTTTCTTT.

The count of this clone is one. J is TRBJ2-2 and V is TRBV5-1; D gene ambiguous. CDR3 length equals 16 residues. Deletions cut 4 bases from V and 5 bases from J, with 18 bases between. Germline V gene lookup returns CDR1 SGHRS and CDR2 YFSETQ. The CDR3 region is CASSPESLDWTGELFF. The CDR3 bases are TGCGCCAGCAGCCCGGAGAGTCTAGATTGGACCGGGGAGCTGTTTTTT.

The J gene is TRBJ1-2, the V gene TRBV25-1, with TRBD1 matching over 9 bases. The CDR3 is made up of 15 amino acids. The ends lost 3 bases at V and 8 bases at J; junction bases unmatched: 10. From germline, CDR1 is MGHDK and CDR2 SYGVNS. CDR3: CASSDLQGAQRGYTF. CDR3 DNA sequence: TGTGCCAGCAGTGACCTACAGGGGGCGCAGCGGGGCTACACCTTC.

This clone was observed a single time. The genes are TRBV28 and TRBJ2-7; TRBD2 agrees at 10 bases. With V trimmed by 6 bases and J by 3 bases, 8 bases remained unmatched. Looked up from germline, CDR1 is MDHEN and CDR2 is SYDVKM. This CDR3 contains 15 residues. The CDR3 here is CASSRPASGSYEQYF. CDR3 in DNA: TGTGCCAGCAGCCGGCCGGCTAGCGGGAGCTACGAGCAGTACTTC.

The chain is built from TRBV7-3 and TRBJ1-1; D is undetermined. CDR3 length equals 13 residues. Deletions cut 2 bases from V and 3 bases from J, with 7 bases between. Germline V gene lookup returns CDR1 SGHTA and CDR2 FQGTGA. The CDR3 DNA is TGTGCCAGCAGCTTATCGGGGTACACTGAAGCTTTCTTT. Protein sequence: CASSLSGYTEAFF. Full variable domain (outside the CDR3, taken from reference TRBV7-3 and TRBJ1-1): GAGVSQTPSNKVTEKGKYVELRCDPISGHTALYWYRQSLGQGPEFLIYFQGTGAADDSGLPNDRFFAVRPEGSVSTLKIQRTERGDSAVYLCASSLSGYTEAFFGQGTRLTVV.

The chain recombines TRBV28 with TRBJ1-2; 8 bases map to TRBD1. Per germline, CDR1 MDHEN and CDR2 SYDVKM. V was pared by 5 bases and J by 8 bases, with 10 bases of the junction left unmatched. CDR3 length: 14 amino acids. The CDR3: CASSIRDRRRGYTF. In DNA form, the CDR3 reads TGTGCCAGCAGTATCCGGGACAGGCGGAGGGGCTACACCTTC.

The chain uses TRBV5-1 and TRBJ2-5; D gene uncertain. V gave up 4 bases and J gave up 2 bases, with 9 bases separating them. Looked up from germline, CDR1 is SGHRS and CDR2 is YFSETQ. The CDR3 consists of 13 residues. CDR3 residues: CASSRDGQETQYF. Written as DNA, the CDR3 is TGCGCCAGCAGCCGAGACGGGCAAGAGACCCAGTACTTC.

The J gene is TRBJ2-1, the V gene TRBV7-3, with 13 bases that match TRBD2. Germline CDR1 SGHTA, CDR2 FQGTGA. V was pared by 5 bases and J by 9 bases, with 7 bases of the junction left unmatched. The CDR3 has 15 residues. The CDR3 region has the DNA TGTGCCAGCAGCCTCGGACTAGCGGGAGCTAGTGAGCAGTTCTTC. Translation gives CASSLGLAGASEQFF.

The gene calls are TRBV11-1 and TRBJ2-1; D is perhaps TRBD2 (6 bases). V was clipped by 5 bases and J by 5 bases, with 13 bases between them. The CDR3 is 14 amino acids. Germline lookup yields CDR1 SGHAT and CDR2 FQDESV (reference sequence). CDR3 sequence: CASSPRTTNNEQFF. CDR3 DNA sequence: TGTGCCAGCAGCCCCCGGACTACGAACAATGAGCAGTTCTTC.

The V gene is TRBV6-2 or TRBV6-3, the J gene TRBJ1-5; TRBD1 matches 11 bases. Unmatched junction bases numbered 7, after V lost 3 bases and J lost 9 bases. Germline values: CDR1 MNHEY, CDR2 SVGEGT. The CDR3 is 15 amino acids. CDR3 amino acids: CASSYSGQGAPPQHF. CDR3 DNA sequence: TGTGCCAGCAGTTATTCAGGACAGGGGGCGCCGCCCCAGCATTTT.

This clone has a single count. The chain is built from TRBV28 and TRBJ2-7, with a possible D match to TRBD1 (6 bases). In germline, CDR1 is MDHEN, CDR2 SYDVKM. V was cut by 7 bases and J by 2 bases, with 18 bases left in between. This CDR3 is built from 15 residues. CDR3 nucleotide sequence: TGTGCCAGCAATCCGGGACACAAAACCGCCTACGAGCAGTACTTC. It is translated as CASNPGHKTAYEQYF. The full variable domain, its missing parts supplied by reference TRBV28 and TRBJ2-7, is DVKVTQSSRYLVKRTGEKVFLECVQDMDHENMFWYRQDPGLGLRLIYFSYDVKMKEKGDIPEGYSVSREKKERFSLILESASTNQTSMYLCASNPGHKTAYEQYFGPGTRLTVT.

V usage is TRBV14 and J usage is TRBJ2-3, with D unclear. The length of the CDR3 is 14 residues. Germline CDR1 and CDR2: SGHDN and FVKESK. Trimming took 0 bases from V and 12 from J, leaving 16 bases between them. The CDR3 nucleotides are TGTGCCAGCAGCCAAGAGTCGGGTGTCTTGTCTCAGTATTTT. Protein product: CASSQESGVLSQYF.

V usage is TRBV15 and J usage is TRBJ2-1; no reliable D call. There are 12 residues in the CDR3. Germline CDR1 is LNHNV and CDR2 is YYDKDF (reference sequence). V dropped 5 bases and J dropped 8 bases, with 10 bases sitting between them. CDR3 sequence (DNA): TGTGCCACCAGCCTTAATAGTGATGAGCAGTTCTTC. It translates to CATSLNSDEQFF.

The chain employs TRBV3-1 (or the pseudogene TRBV3-2) and TRBJ2-1; D is perhaps TRBD1 (7 bases). The CDR3 has 16 amino acids. Trimming pared 4 bases from V and 3 bases from J, leaving 16 bases between. Germline V gene sequence: CDR1 LGHDT, CDR2 YNNKEL (reference sequence). CDR3 region: CASSLRQGGDYNEQFF. CDR3 bases: TGTGCCAGCAGCCTGCGACAGGGAGGTGACTACAATGAGCAGTTCTTC.

The V gene is TRBV5-1, the J gene TRBJ2-1, with 8 bases matching TRBD2. V lost 1 base, J lost 9 bases, and 9 bases stayed unmatched. The CDR3 contains 15 residues. Germline lookup yields CDR1 SGHRS and CDR2 YFSETQ. CDR3 nucleotide sequence: TGCGCCAGCAGCTTGAGAGACGGGGGGGCAGGTGAGCAGTTCTTC. Residues: CASSLRDGGAGEQFF.

This clone came up once. The rearrangement uses TRBV5-8 and TRBJ2-3; the D gene is possibly TRBD2 (6 bases). Germline CDR1 reads SGHTS; CDR2 reads YDEGEE. The CDR3 runs to 15 residues. Trimming took off 0 bases at V and 0 bases at J, with 8 bases between the two ends. CDR3 sequence reads: CASSLAGESTDTQYF. In nucleotides, the CDR3 is TGTGCCAGCAGCTTGGCGGGGGAAAGCACAGATACGCAGTATTTT.